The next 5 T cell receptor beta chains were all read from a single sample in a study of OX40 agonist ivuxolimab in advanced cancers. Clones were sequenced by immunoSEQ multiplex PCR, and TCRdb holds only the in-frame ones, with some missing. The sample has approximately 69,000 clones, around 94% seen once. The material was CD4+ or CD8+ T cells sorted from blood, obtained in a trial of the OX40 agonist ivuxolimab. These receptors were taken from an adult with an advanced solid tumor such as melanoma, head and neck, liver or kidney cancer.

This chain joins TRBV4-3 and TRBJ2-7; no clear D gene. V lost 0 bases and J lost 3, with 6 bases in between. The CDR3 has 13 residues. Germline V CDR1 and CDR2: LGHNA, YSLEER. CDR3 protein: CASSQDWGYEQYF. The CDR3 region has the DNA TGCGCCAGCAGCCAAGATTGGGGCTACGAGCAGTACTTC.

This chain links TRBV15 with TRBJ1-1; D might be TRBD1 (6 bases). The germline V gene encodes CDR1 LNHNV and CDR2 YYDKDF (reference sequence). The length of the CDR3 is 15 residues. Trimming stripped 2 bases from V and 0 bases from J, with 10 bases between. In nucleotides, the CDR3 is TGTGCCACCAGCAGACCTCAGGGGATGAACACTGAAGCTTTCTTT. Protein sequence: CATSRPQGMNTEAFF.

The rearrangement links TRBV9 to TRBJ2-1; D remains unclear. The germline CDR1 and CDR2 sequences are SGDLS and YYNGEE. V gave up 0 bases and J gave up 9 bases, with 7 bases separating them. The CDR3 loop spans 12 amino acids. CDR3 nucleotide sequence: TGTGCCAGCAGCGTAGCTTCGACTGAGCAGTTCTTC. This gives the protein CASSVASTEQFF.

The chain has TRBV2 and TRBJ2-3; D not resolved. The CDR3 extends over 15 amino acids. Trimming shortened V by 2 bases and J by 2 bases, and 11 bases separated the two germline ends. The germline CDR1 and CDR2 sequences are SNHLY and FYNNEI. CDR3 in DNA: TGTGCCAGCAGTGAAAACAGTCTTTACACAGATACGCAGTATTTT. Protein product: CASSENSLYTDTQYF.

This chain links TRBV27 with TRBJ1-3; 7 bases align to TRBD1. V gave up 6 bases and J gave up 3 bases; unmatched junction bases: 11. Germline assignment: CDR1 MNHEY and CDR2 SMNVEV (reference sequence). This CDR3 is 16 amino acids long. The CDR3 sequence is CASSPGGGWFGNTIYF. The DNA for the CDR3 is TGTGCCAGCAGCCCAGGGGGAGGATGGTTTGGAAACACCATATATTTT.